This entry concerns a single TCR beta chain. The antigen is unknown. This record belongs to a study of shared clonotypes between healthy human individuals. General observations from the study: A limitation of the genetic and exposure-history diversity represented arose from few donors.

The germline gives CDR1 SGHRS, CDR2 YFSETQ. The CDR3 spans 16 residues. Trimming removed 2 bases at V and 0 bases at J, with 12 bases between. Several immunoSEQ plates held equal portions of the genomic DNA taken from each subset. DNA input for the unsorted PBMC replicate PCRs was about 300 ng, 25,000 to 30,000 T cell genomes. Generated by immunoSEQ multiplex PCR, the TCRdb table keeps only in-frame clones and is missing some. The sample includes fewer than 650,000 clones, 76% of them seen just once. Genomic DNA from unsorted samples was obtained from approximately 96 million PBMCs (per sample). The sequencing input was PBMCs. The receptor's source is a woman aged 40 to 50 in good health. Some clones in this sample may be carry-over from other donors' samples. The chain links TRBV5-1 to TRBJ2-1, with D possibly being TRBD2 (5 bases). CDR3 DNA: TGCGCCAGCAGCTTACCCACAGCGGCCTCCTACAATGAGCAGTTCTTC. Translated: CASSLPTAASYNEQFF.